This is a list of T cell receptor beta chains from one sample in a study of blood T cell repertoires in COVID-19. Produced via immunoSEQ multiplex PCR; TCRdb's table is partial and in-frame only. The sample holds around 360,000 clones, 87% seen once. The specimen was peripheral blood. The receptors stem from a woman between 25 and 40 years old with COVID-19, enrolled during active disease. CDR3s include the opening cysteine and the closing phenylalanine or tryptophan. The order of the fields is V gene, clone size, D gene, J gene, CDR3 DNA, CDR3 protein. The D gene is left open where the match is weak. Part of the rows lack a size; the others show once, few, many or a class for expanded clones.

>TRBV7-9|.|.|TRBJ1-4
TGTGCCAGCAGCTCGAAACAGGGAAGTGGAAAACTGTTTTTT
CASSSKQGSGKLFF
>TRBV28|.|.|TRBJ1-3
TGTGCCAGCACCCCTCGGGGAGGAAACACCATATATTTT
CASTPRGGNTIYF
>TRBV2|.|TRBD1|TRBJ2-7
TGTGCCAGCACCCTTAGGACAGGTTCCTACGAGCAGTACTTC
CASTLRTGSYEQYF
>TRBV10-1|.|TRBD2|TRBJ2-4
TGCGCCAGCGGGGTCCGGGGGACTAGCGGGGTTAAAAACATTCAGTACTTC
CASGVRGTSGVKNIQYF
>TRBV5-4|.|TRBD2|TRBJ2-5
TGTGCCAGCAGCTTTGAGCGGGGGCGCCAAGAGACCCAGTACTTC
CASSFERGRQETQYF
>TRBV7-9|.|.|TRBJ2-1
TGTGCCAGCAGCCCCGCGGCACGTGTCGCCTACAATGAGCAGTTCTTC
CASSPAARVAYNEQFF
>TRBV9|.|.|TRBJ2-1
TGTGCCAGCAGCCCGACTACGAGCTCCTACAATGAGCAGTTCTTC
CASSPTTSSYNEQFF
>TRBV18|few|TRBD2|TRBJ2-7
TGTGCCAGCTCACCACAGCGGACTAGCGGGATTCCCTACGAGCAGTACTTC
CASSPQRTSGIPYEQYF
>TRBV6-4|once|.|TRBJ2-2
TGTGCCAGCAGGTGGGGGGACACCGGGGAGCTGTTTTTT
CASRWGDTGELFF
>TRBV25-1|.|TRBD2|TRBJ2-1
TGTGCCAGCAGTGAGGGTAGCGGGGGGAATGAGCAGTTCTTC
CASSEGSGGNEQFF
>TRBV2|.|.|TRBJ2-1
TGTGCCAGCAGCCTACTTACAGACAATGAGCAGTTCTTC
CASSLLTDNEQFF
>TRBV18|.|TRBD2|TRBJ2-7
TGTGCCAGCTCACCAACTAGCGGGAGCTCCTACGAGCAGTACTTC
CASSPTSGSSYEQYF
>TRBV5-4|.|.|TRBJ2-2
TGTGCCAGCAGCTCCGGGCCCTCAGGGACCGGGGAGCTGTTTTTT
CASSSGPSGTGELFF
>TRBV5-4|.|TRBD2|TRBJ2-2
TGTGCCAGCAGCTTGTGGACTAGCGGTAACACCGGGGAGCTGTTTTTT
CASSLWTSGNTGELFF
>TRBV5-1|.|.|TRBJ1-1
TGCGCCAGCAGCTTGGGACAGAGCATGAACACTGAAGCTTTCTTT
CASSLGQSMNTEAFF
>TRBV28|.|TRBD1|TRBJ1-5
TGTGCCAGCAGTTCGGGACAGGGGGACTATCAGCCCCAGCATTTT
CASSSGQGDYQPQHF
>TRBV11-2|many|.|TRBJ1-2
TGTGCCAGCAGCTTAGATGGAGGGTATGGCTACACCTTC
CASSLDGGYGYTF
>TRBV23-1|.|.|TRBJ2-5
TGCGCCAGCAGTCAATTTAGGGGGGAGGGTCAAGAGACCCAGTACTTC
CASSQFRGEGQETQYF